The 25 T cell receptor beta chains below come from one sample, sequenced in a study of cytomegalovirus exposure and HLA in healthy donors. PCR amplification relied on 60 Vbeta primers (plus 13 Jbeta primers). Generated by immunoSEQ multiplex PCR, the TCRdb table keeps only in-frame clones and is missing some. The sample consists of 170,000 or so clones, about 80% of them appearing once. The sample comprised PBMCs. The origin of the receptors is a woman in her thirties or forties in good health and CMV-seronegative.

The gene calls are TRBV5-1 and TRBJ2-7; D might be TRBD1 (5 bases). V was pared by 2 bases and J by 3 bases, with 9 bases between. CDR3 size: 13 residues. Germline V CDR1 and CDR2: SGHRS, YFSETQ. CDR3 coding DNA: TGCGCCAGCAGCTTCAAGACAGACTACGAGCAGTACTTC. This translates into CASSFKTDYEQYF.

This rearrangement joins TRBV28 to TRBJ2-7; 7 nucleotides align to TRBD2. This CDR3 region has 14 residues. Per germline, CDR1 MDHEN and CDR2 SYDVKM. Unmatched junction bases numbered 7, after V lost 8 bases and J lost 0 bases. Written as DNA, the CDR3 is TGTGCCAGCGCCACCGGGGGGAGCTCCTACGAGCAGTACTTC. Its protein is CASATGGSSYEQYF.

This clone was recorded only once. CDR3 sequence (DNA): TGTGCCAGCAGTTTGGTCAGGCAAGACGAGCAGTACTTC. Amino acid sequence: CASSLVRQDEQYF. This chain links TRBV28 with TRBJ2-7; no clear D gene. Germline CDR1 MDHEN, CDR2 SYDVKM. V lost 3 bases to trimming and J lost 5 bases, with 11 bases between them. This CDR3 contains 13 residues.

Here the CDR3 DNA reads TGTGCCAGCACGGACAGGGGGGCGTCTGAAGCTTTCTTT. This codes for CASTDRGASEAFF. This rearrangement joins TRBV19 to TRBJ1-1; 10 positions agree with TRBD1. Losses at the gene ends were 9 bases for V and 6 bases for J; bases not matched to a gene: 7. Germline CDR1 reads LNHDA; CDR2 reads SQIVND (reference sequence). The CDR3 totals 13 residues.

This chain joins TRBV19 and TRBJ2-2, with 10 positions matching TRBD1. Germline-derived CDR1 and CDR2 are LNHDA and SQIVND (reference sequence). The V segment lost 4 bases and the J segment 4 bases; nucleotides outside the gene matches: 12. This CDR3 region has 18 residues. CDR3 coding DNA: TGTGCCAGTAGTAGAATCATCGGGACAGGGGACTTCACCGGGGAGCTGTTTTTT. This sequence encodes CASSRIIGTGDFTGELFF. The entire variable domain, with the rest obtained from reference TRBV19 and TRBJ2-2, is as follows: DGGITQSPKYLFRKEGQNVTLSCEQNLNHDAMYWYRQDPGQGLRLIYYSQIVNDFQKGDIAEGYSVSREKKESFPLTVTSAQKNPTAFYLCASSRIIGTGDFTGELFFGEGSRLTVL.

The chain has TRBV19 and TRBJ2-7; no reliable D call. The CDR3 spans 16 residues. CDR1 and CDR2 (germline): LNHDA, SQIVND (reference sequence). V shed 7 bases and J shed 3 bases, with 22 bases lying between them. For the CDR3, the DNA is TGTGCCAGTACCGCCTCTTTTCCACTTATGAACTACGAGCAGTACTTC. This gives the protein CASTASFPLMNYEQYF.

This clone was seen only a few times. The chain uses TRBV28 and TRBJ2-1; 10 bases are a match to TRBD2. Germline CDR1 and CDR2: MDHEN and SYDVKM. The CDR3 is 17 amino acids. V lost 1 base to trimming and J lost 6 bases; unmatched junction nucleotides: 9. CDR3 nucleotide sequence: TGTGCCAGCAGTTTATATCGTCTAGCGGGAGTCGGCAATGAGCAGTTCTTC. This sequence encodes CASSLYRLAGVGNEQFF.

This clone has just a few counts. The CDR3 reads CASSEVGGSKEAFF. The CDR3 region has the DNA TGTGCCAGCAGTGAAGTCGGAGGTTCCAAAGAAGCTTTCTTT. V usage is TRBV6-1 and J usage is TRBJ1-1; D gene unclear. The CDR3 runs to 14 residues. The germline V gene encodes CDR1 MNHNS and CDR2 SASEGT. Trimming took 1 base from V and 8 from J, leaving 14 bases between them.

For this clone: The junction does not match germline at one end; this may be a read error. The V and J genes are TRBV19 and TRBJ2-2; a weak D match, TRBD1 (6 bases). Germline V gene sequence: CDR1 LNHDA, CDR2 SQIVND (reference sequence). CDR3 length: 16 amino acids. The CDR3 DNA sequence: TGTGCCAGTAGTATAGTGGGGGCCCCGGGCACCAGGGAGCTGTTTTTT. Its translation: CASSIVGAPGTRELFF.

The chain combines TRBV2 with TRBJ2-1; 8 bases are shared with TRBD2. The CDR3 covers 14 residues. The V gene end was trimmed by 8 bases and the J gene end by 15 bases; junction bases not matched to a gene: 18. The V gene's germline CDR1 is SNHLY and CDR2 FYNNEI. For the CDR3, the DNA is TGTGCCAGCGATTCTAGTGGTCTCGTGAGCGGGGGGTTCTTC. This translates into CASDSSGLVSGGFF.

The CDR3: CASSLMANYGYTF. The CDR3 region has the DNA TGTGCCAGCAGCTTGATGGCCAACTATGGCTACACCTTC. J is TRBJ1-2 and V is TRBV5-6, with D unclear. V was shortened by 1 base and J by 2 bases, with 6 bases between the two germline ends. CDR1 is SGHDT, CDR2 YYEEEE, per germline. The CDR3 sequence is 13 residues long.

The chain carries TRBV10-2 and TRBJ1-4, with D perhaps TRBD1 (6 bases). The germline CDR1 and CDR2 sequences are WSHSY and SAAADI. The CDR3 sequence is 14 residues long. Between the trimmed V and J ends, which lost 5 bases and 7 bases, there was a span of 14 bases. The DNA for the CDR3 is TGCGCCAGCAGTAGGACAGTTGAGGTTGAAAAACTGTTTTTT. It translates to CASSRTVEVEKLFF.

The rearrangement uses TRBV30 and TRBJ1-3; 7 bases are shared with TRBD1. J lost 2 bases, V lost 2 bases, and 3 bases had no gene match. The germline V gene encodes CDR1 GTSNPN and CDR2 SVGIG (reference sequence). CDR3 size: 14 residues. CDR3 loop: CAWSPTGPGNTIYF. For the CDR3, the DNA is TGTGCCTGGAGTCCGACAGGGCCTGGAAACACCATATATTTT.

V and J are TRBV14 and TRBJ2-7, with 8 bases aligning to TRBD1. Trimming cost V 4 bases and J 3 bases; bases outside gene matches: 5. Germline V gene sequence: CDR1 SGHDN, CDR2 FVKESK. This CDR3 region has 14 residues. In DNA, the CDR3 is TGTGCCAGCAGCCCGCCGGGGACAGGCTACGAGCAGTACTTC. Translation: CASSPPGTGYEQYF. The variable domain in full, completed from reference TRBV14 and TRBJ2-7, reads EAGVTQFPSHSVIEKGQTVTLRCDPISGHDNLYWYRRVMGKEIKFLLHFVKESKQDESGMPNNRFLAERTGGTYSTLKVQPAELEDSGVYFCASSPPGTGYEQYFGPGTRLTVT.

The chain couples TRBV4-1 to TRBJ1-1; 7 nucleotides agree with TRBD1. CDR1 is MGHRA and CDR2 is YSYEKL in the germline V gene. The V gene end was trimmed by 1 base and the J gene end by 8 bases; junction bases not matched to a gene: 10. The CDR3 has 15 amino acids. The CDR3 sequence: CASSQVSGGGEEAFF. The DNA of the CDR3 is TGCGCCAGCAGCCAAGTTTCGGGAGGGGGCGAAGAAGCTTTCTTT.

The CDR3 region has the DNA TGTGCCAGCTCCCCGTTAGAGGGGAGCGGGAGTGGCGATGAGCAGTTCTTC. Its translation is CASSPLEGSGSGDEQFF. The chain joins TRBV18 to TRBJ2-1, with TRBD2 matching 8 bases. This CDR3 has 17 amino acids. CDR1 and CDR2 from the germline V gene are KGHSH and LQKENI. V was pared by 6 bases and J by 8 bases, with 18 bases of the junction left unmatched.

The chain employs TRBV5-1 and TRBJ2-5; D unresolved. The end of the DNA fits TRBJ2-7 better, so the J call may be wrong. This CDR3 is built from 15 residues. The germline V gene encodes CDR1 SGHRS and CDR2 YFSETQ. CDR3 in amino acids: CASSLEQASSYEQYF. DNA for the CDR3: TGCGCCAGCAGCTTGGAGCAGGCTTCCTCCTACGAGCAGTACTTC.

This clone was counted a few times. The V call is TRBV30, the J call TRBJ1-1; possible D gene TRBD1, 5 bases. The CDR3 has 14 amino acids. The germline CDR1 and CDR2 sequences are GTSNPN and SVGIG (reference sequence). V was trimmed by 0 bases and J by 4 bases, leaving 12 bases between them. CDR3 nucleotide sequence: TGTGCCTGGAGTGTAGGTGGGGGAGGCACTGAAGCTTTCTTT. Residues: CAWSVGGGGTEAFF. The full variable domain, rest sourced from reference TRBV30 and TRBJ1-1, is SQTIHQWPATLVQPVGSPLSLECTVEGTSNPNLYWYRQAAGRGLQLLFYSVGIGQISSEVPQNLSASRPQDRQFILSSKKLLLSDSGFYLCAWSVGGGGTEAFFGQGTRLTVV.

This sequence joins TRBV5-1 and TRBJ2-1; 8 bases are shared with TRBD1. This CDR3 region has 15 residues. After removal of 2 bases from V and 3 bases from J, the junction contained 4 bases not matched to a gene. Germline values: CDR1 SGHRS, CDR2 YFSETQ. CDR3 in DNA: TGCGCCAGCAGCTTTCAGGGGGCCAGCTACAATGAGCAGTTCTTC. The encoded protein is CASSFQGASYNEQFF. Full variable domain (rest looked up from reference TRBV5-1 and TRBJ2-1): KAGVTQTPRYLIKTRGQQVTLSCSPISGHRSVSWYQQTPGQGLQFLFEYFSETQRNKGNFPGRFSGRQFSNSRSEMNVSTLELGDSALYLCASSFQGASYNEQFFGPGTRLTVL.

This clone turned up a few times. The chain couples TRBV4-1 to TRBJ2-7; D is uncertain. The V end was cut by 2 bases, the J end by 2 bases, with 7 bases between. Germline loops: CDR1 MGHRA, CDR2 YSYEKL. The length of the CDR3 is 13 residues. Written as DNA, the CDR3 is TGCGCCAGCAGCCAATATCTCGCCTACGAGCAGTACTTC. Encoded protein: CASSQYLAYEQYF.

The V and J genes are TRBV7-8 and TRBJ1-1, with 7 bases lining up with TRBD1. The CDR3 extends over 15 amino acids. Unmatched junction bases numbered 5, after V lost 0 bases and J lost 4 bases. In germline, CDR1 is SGHVS, CDR2 FQNEAQ. CDR3 DNA: TGTGCCAGCAGCTTAGCGCTAGGGGGCGTCACTGAAGCTTTCTTT. This translates into CASSLALGGVTEAFF.

The V call is TRBV30, the J call TRBJ2-1; tentatively, D is TRBD2 (5 bases). Germline CDR1 and CDR2: GTSNPN and SVGIG (reference sequence). Trimming removed 4 bases at V and 1 base at J, with 11 bases between. This CDR3 is built from 14 residues. CDR3 in DNA: TGTGCCTGGAATGAGGGCCCGTCCTACAATGAGCAGTTCTTC. Protein: CAWNEGPSYNEQFF.

The rearrangement links TRBV5-6 to TRBJ2-5, with TRBD2 matching over 8 bases. This CDR3 spans 16 amino acids. Trimming cost V 1 base and J 11 bases; bases outside gene matches: 16. Germline CDR1 reads SGHDT; CDR2 reads YYEEEE. The CDR3 DNA follows: TGTGCCAGCAGCTTGCTGTGGCGGGAGGCTAGTCTAGAGCAGTACTTC. Protein: CASSLLWREASLEQYF.

This chain uses TRBV28 with TRBJ2-7, with no clear D. The CDR3 sequence is 12 residues long. Trimming removed 6 bases from V and 3 bases from J, with 9 bases in between. Germline CDR1 reads MDHEN; CDR2 reads SYDVKM. In nucleotides, the CDR3 is TGTGCCAGCAGCCCCCCCGTCTACGAGCAGTACTTC. Translation gives CASSPPVYEQYF.

This chain links TRBV6-5 with TRBJ1-2; 9 bases are shared with TRBD1. Germline V gene sequence: CDR1 MNHEY, CDR2 SVGAGI. CDR3 length equals 14 residues. Trimming at V came to 7 bases and at J to 5 bases, leaving 8 bases not matched to a gene. The CDR3 sequence: CASKPGQGRYGYTF. The DNA of the CDR3 is TGTGCCAGCAAACCGGGACAGGGAAGATATGGCTACACCTTC.